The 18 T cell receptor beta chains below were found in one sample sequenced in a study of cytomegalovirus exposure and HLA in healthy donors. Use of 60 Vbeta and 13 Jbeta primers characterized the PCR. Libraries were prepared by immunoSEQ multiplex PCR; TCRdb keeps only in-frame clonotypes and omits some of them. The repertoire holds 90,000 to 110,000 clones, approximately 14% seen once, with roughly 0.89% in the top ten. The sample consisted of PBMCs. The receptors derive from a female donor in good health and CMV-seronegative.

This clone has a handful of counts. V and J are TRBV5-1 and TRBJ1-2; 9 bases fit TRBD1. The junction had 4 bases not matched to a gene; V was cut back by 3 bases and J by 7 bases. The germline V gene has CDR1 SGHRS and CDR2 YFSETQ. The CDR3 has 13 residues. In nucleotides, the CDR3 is TGCGCCAGCAGCTCGATGGACAGGGGTGGCTACACCTTC. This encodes CASSSMDRGGYTF.

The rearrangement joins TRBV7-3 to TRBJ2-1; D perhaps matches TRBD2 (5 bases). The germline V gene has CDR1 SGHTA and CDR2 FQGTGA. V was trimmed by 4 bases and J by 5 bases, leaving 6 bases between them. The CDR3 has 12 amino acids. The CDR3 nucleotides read TGTGCCAGCAGCTATAGCGACAATGAGCAGTTCTTC. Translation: CASSYSDNEQFF.

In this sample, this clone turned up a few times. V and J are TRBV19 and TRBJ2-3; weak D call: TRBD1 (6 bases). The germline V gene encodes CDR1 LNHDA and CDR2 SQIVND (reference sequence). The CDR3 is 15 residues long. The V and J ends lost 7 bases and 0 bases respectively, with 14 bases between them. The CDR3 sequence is CASTHHGGSTDTQYF. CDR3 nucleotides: TGTGCCAGTACCCATCATGGGGGCAGCACAGATACGCAGTATTTT.

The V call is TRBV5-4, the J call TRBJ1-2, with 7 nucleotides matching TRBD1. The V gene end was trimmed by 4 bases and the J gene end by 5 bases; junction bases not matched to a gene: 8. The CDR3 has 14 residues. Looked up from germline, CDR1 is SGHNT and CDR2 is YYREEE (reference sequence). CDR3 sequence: CASSPDRTYYGYTF. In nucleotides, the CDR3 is TGTGCCAGCAGCCCGGACAGGACTTATTATGGCTACACCTTC.

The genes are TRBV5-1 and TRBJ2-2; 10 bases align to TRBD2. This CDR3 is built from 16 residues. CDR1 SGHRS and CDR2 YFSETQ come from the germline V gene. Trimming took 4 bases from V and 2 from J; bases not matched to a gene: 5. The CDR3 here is CASSERGGSNTGELFF. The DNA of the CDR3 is TGCGCCAGCAGCGAGCGGGGGGGCTCTAACACCGGGGAGCTGTTTTTT. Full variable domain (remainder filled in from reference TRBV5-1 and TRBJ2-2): KAGVTQTPRYLIKTRGQQVTLSCSPISGHRSVSWYQQTPGQGLQFLFEYFSETQRNKGNFPGRFSGRQFSNSRSEMNVSTLELGDSALYLCASSERGGSNTGELFFGEGSRLTVL.

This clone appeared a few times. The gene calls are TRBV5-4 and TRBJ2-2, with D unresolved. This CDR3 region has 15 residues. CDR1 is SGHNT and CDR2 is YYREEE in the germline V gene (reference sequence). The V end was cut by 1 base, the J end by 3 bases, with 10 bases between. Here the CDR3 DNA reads TGTGCCAGCAGCTTGCGTTCCGTTGACACCGGGGAGCTGTTTTTT. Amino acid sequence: CASSLRSVDTGELFF.

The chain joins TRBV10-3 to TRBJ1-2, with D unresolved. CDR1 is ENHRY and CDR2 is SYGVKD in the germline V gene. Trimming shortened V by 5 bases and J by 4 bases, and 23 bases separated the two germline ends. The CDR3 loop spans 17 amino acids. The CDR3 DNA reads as TGTGCCATCAGTACCCGGGCCGCCAGCACCGCGGGCTATGGCTACACCTTC. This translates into CAISTRAASTAGYGYTF.

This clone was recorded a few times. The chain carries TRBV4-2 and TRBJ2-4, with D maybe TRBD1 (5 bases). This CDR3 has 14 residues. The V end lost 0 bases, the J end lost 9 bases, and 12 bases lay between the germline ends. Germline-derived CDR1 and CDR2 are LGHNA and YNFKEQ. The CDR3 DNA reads TGTGCCAGCAGCCAAGATAGGGGTAGGGGCATTCAGTACTTC. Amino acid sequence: CASSQDRGRGIQYF.

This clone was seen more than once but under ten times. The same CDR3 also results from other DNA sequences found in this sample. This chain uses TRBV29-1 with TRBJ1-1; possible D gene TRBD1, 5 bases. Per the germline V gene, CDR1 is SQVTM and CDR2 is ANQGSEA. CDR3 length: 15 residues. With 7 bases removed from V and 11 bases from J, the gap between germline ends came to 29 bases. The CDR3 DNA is TGCAGCGCTGCACGCGGGGGAGGGACCAATAGTCCGGCTTTCTTT. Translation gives CSAARGGGTNSPAFF.

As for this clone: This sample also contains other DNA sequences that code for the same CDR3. The CDR3 DNA reads as TGTGCCAGTAGTCCAGGGGGTTATAGCAATCAGCCCCAGCATTTT. Encoded protein: CASSPGGYSNQPQHF. This sequence joins TRBV19 and TRBJ1-5; 7 bases match TRBD1. The V and J ends lost 5 bases and 0 bases, in that order; junction bases with no gene match: 4. Germline loops: CDR1 LNHDA, CDR2 SQIVND (reference sequence). The CDR3 spans 15 residues.

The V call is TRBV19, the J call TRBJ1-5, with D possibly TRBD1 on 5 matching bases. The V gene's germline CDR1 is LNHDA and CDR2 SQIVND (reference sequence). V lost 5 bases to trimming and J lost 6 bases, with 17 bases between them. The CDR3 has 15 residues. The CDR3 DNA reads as TGTGCCAGTAGTTCAAGGGGATATATTACTCAGCCCCAGCATTTT. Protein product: CASSSRGYITQPQHF.

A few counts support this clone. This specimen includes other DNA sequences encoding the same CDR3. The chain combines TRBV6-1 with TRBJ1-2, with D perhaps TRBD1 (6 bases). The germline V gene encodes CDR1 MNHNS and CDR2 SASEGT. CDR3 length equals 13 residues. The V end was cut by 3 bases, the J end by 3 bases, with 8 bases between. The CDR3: CASSDRGYYGYTF. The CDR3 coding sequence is TGTGCCAGCAGTGACAGGGGCTACTATGGCTACACCTTC.

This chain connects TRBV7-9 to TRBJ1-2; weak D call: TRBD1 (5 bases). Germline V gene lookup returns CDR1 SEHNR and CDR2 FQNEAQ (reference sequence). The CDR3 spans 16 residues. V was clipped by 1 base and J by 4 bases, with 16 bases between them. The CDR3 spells CASSLVSGKPGYGYTF. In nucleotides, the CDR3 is TGTGCCAGCAGCTTAGTCTCAGGGAAACCAGGCTATGGCTACACCTTC.

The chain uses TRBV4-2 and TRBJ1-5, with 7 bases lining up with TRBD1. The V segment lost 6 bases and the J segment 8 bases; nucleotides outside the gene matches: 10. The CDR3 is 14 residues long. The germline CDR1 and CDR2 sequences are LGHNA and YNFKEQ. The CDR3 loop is CASSKGQGVEPQHF. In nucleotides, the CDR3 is TGTGCCAGCAGTAAGGGTCAGGGGGTTGAGCCCCAGCATTTT.

CDR3 protein: CASSRGQVMNTEAFF. The CDR3 nucleotides read TGCGCCAGCAGCCGAGGACAGGTTATGAACACTGAAGCTTTCTTT. V and J are TRBV4-1 and TRBJ1-1; 7 bases match TRBD1. Trimming at V came to 4 bases and at J to 0 bases, leaving 5 bases not matched to a gene. The CDR3 totals 15 residues. The germline V gene encodes CDR1 MGHRA and CDR2 YSYEKL.

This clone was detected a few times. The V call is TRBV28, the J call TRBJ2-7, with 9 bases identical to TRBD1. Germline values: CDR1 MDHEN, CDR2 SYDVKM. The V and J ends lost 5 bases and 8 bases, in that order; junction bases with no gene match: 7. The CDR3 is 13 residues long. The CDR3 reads CASSPGQGMKQYF. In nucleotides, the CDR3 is TGTGCCAGCAGTCCCGGACAGGGGATGAAGCAGTACTTC. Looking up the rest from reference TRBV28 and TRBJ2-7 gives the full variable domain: DVKVTQSSRYLVKRTGEKVFLECVQDMDHENMFWYRQDPGLGLRLIYFSYDVKMKEKGDIPEGYSVSREKKERFSLILESASTNQTSMYLCASSPGQGMKQYFGPGTRLTVT.

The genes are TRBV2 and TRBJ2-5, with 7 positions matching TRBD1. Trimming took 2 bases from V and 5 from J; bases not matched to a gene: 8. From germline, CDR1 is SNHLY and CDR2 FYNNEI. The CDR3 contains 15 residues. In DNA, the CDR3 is TGTGCCAGCAGTGAACAGGGGGTAGGCGGGGAGACCCAGTACTTC. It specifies CASSEQGVGGETQYF.

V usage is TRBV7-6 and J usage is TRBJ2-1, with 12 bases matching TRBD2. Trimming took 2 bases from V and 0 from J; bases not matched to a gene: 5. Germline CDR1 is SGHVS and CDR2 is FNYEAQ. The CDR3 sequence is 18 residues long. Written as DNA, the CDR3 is TGTGCCAGCAGCTTAAAAACTAGCGGGAGGAGCTCCTACAATGAGCAGTTCTTC. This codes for CASSLKTSGRSSYNEQFF.